The T cell receptor beta chain described here comes from a study of blood T cell repertoires in COVID-19. Study context: Samples representing acute and convalescent COVID-19 were sourced from the United States, Italy and Spain. The analysed material was cDNA or gDNA that came from T cells, B-cell-depleted T cells, or PBMCs.

As originally analysed: Amplifying reference gene primers gave estimates of nucleated cell counts. The data were produced by immunoSEQ multiplex PCR, yet TCRdb's version contains in-frame clones alone and is incomplete. V, J and clone size are those of that table, while D and trimming were read from the DNA. The table includes tens of thousands of clones, 70% to 90% detected once. Germline-derived CDR1 and CDR2 are MNHEY and SVGAGI. After removal of 3 bases from V and 6 bases from J, the junction contained 9 bases not matched to a gene. This CDR3 contains 15 residues. The sequence was obtained from a man in his 70s with acute or convalescent COVID-19. V is TRBV6-5 and J is TRBJ2-7; 9 bases line up with TRBD1. The sample comprised peripheral blood. Here the CDR3 DNA reads TGTGCCAGCAGTTATTACGGGACAGGGATGGGCGAGCAGTACTTC. This translates into CASSYYGTGMGEQYF.